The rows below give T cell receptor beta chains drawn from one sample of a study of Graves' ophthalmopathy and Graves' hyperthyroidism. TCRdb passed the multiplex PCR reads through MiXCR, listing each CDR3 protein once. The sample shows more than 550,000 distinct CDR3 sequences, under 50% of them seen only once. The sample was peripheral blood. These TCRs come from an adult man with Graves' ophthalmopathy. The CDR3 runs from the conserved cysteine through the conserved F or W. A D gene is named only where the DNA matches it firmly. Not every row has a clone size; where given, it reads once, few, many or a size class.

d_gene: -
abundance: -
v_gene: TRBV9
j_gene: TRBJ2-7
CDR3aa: CASSVEEGAVPYEQYF
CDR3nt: TGTGCCAGCAGCGTAGAGGAGGGGGCAGTACCCTACGAGCAGTACTTC

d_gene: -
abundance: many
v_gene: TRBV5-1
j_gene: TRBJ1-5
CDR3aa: CASSLGGEDQPQHF
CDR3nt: TGCGCCAGCAGCTTGGGGGGGGAGGATCAGCCCCAGCATTTT

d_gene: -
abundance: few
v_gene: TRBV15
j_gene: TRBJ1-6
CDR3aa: CATSRGDPSPLHF
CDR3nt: TGTGCCACCAGCAGAGGAGACCCTTCACCCCTCCACTTT

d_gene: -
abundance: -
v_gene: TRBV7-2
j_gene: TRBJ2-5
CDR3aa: CASSLSGTALYF
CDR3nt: TGTGCCAGCAGCTTATCCGGGACCGCCCTATACTTC

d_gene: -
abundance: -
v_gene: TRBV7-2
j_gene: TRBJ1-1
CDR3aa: CASRPPNPNTEAFF
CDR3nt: TGTGCCAGCAGGCCCCCCAACCCGAACACTGAAGCTTTCTTT

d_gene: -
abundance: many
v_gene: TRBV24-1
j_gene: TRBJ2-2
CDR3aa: CAAGGSSNTGELFF
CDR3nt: TGTGCCGCTGGGGGCAGCTCCAACACCGGGGAGCTGTTTTTT

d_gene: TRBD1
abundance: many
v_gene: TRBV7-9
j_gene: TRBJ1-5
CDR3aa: CASSRDRGGNQPQHF
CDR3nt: TGTGCCAGCAGCCGAGACAGGGGTGGTAATCAGCCCCAGCATTTT

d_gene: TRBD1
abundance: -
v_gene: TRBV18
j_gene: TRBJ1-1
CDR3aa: CASSPGTGRTEAFF
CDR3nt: TGTGCCAGCTCACCAGGGACAGGGAGGACTGAAGCTTTCTTT

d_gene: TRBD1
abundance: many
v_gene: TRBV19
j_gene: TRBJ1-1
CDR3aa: CASINRGHLGTEAFF
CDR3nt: TGTGCCAGTATCAACAGGGGGCATTTAGGCACTGAAGCTTTCTTT

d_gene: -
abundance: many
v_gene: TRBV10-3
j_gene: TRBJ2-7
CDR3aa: CAISLKKTYEQYF
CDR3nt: TGTGCCATCAGCCTAAAAAAGACGTACGAGCAGTACTTC

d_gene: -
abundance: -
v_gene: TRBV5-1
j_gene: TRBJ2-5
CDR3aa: CATSSLARGGEETQYF
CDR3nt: TGCGCCACCAGCTCCCTAGCTAGGGGGGGAGAAGAGACCCAGTACTTC

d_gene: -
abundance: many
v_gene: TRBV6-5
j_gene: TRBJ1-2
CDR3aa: CASSPTTFYGYTF
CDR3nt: TGTGCCAGCAGTCCGACAACCTTCTATGGCTACACCTTC

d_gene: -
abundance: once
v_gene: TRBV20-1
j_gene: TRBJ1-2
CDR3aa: CSASGRGYGYTF
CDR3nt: TGCAGTGCTAGTGGCAGGGGCTATGGCTACACCTTC

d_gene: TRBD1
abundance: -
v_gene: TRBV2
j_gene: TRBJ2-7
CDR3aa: CASPGQGLHEQYF
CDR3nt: TGTGCCAGCCCCGGACAGGGTCTCCACGAGCAGTACTTC

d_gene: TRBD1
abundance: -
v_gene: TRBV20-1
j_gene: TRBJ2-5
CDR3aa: CSAIRDSLQETQYF
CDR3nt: TGCAGTGCTATCCGGGACAGTCTACAAGAGACCCAGTACTTC

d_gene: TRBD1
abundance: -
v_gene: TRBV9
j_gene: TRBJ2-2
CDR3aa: CASSVPGQKTGELFF
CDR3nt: TGTGCCAGCAGCGTCCCGGGACAGAAGACCGGGGAGCTGTTTTTT

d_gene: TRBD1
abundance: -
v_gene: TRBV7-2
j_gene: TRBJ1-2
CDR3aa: CASTSPQGEGYTF
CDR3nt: TGTGCCAGCACCTCCCCCCAGGGGGAAGGCTACACCTTC

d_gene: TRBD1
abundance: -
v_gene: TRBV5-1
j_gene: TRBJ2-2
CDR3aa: CASSLGGTGATGELFF
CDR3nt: TGCGCCAGCAGCTTAGGGGGGACAGGGGCCACCGGGGAGCTGTTTTTT

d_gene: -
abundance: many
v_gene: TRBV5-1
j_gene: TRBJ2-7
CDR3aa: CASSLYPQGRPYEQYF
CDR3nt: TGCGCCAGCAGCTTGTACCCCCAAGGACGGCCCTACGAGCAGTACTTC

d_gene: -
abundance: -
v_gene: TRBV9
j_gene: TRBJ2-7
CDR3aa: CASSQVASSYEQYF
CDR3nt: TGTGCCAGCAGCCAAGTCGCGAGCTCCTACGAGCAGTACTTC

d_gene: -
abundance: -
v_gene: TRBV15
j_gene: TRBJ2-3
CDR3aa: CATSRDTAADTQYF
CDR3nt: TGTGCCACCAGCAGAGATACAGCGGCAGATACGCAGTATTTT

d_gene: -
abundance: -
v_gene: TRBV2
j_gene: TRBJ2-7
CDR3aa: CAPRRDNTGELYF
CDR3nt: TGTGCGCCTAGAAGGGATAACACCGGGGAGCTGTACTTC

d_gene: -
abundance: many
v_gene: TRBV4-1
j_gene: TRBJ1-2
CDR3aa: CASSQDLAGDGYTF
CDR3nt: TGCGCCAGCAGCCAAGATCTGGCAGGGGATGGCTACACCTTC

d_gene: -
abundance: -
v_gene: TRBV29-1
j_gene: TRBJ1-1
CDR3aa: CSVAEGGTEAFF
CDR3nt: TGCAGCGTAGCGGAAGGGGGCACTGAAGCTTTCTTT

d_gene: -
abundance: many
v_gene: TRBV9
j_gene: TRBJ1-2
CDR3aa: CASSQGFGYTF
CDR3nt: TGTGCCAGCAGCCAGGGTTTTGGCTACACCTTC

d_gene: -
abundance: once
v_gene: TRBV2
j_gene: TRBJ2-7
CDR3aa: CASSEVRGNYEQYF
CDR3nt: TGTGCCAGCAGTGAAGTTCGTGGAAACTACGAGCAGTACTTC

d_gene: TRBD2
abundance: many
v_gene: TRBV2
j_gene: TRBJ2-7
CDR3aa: CAGESGGARYEQYF
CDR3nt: TGTGCCGGTGAAAGCGGGGGGGCTCGTTACGAGCAGTACTTC

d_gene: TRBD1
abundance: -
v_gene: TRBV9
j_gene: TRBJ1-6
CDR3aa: CASSVGDGTGYGNNSPLHF
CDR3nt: TGTGCCAGCAGCGTTGGGGACGGGACAGGGTACGGGAATAATTCACCCCTCCACTTT

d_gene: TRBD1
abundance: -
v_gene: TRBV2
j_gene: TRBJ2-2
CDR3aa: CASNDRGYGYTGELFF
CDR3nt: TGTGCCAGCAACGACAGGGGCTATGGCTACACCGGGGAGCTGTTTTTT

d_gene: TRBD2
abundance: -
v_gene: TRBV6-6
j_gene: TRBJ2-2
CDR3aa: CASSSLTSGGFGGELFF
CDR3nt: TGTGCCAGCAGTTCCTTGACTAGCGGGGGCTTCGGCGGGGAGCTGTTTTTT

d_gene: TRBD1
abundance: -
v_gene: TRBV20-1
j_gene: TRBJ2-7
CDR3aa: CSATGTGMPYEQYF
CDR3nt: TGCAGTGCTACCGGGACAGGGATGCCCTACGAGCAGTACTTC

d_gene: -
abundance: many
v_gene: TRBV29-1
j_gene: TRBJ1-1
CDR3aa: CSVAFNSLNTEAFF
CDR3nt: TGCAGCGTTGCTTTTAACAGCCTGAACACTGAAGCTTTCTTT

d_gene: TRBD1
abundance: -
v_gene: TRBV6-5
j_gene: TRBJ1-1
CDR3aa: CASSYRFRGGTEAFF
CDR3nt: TGTGCCAGCAGTTACCGGTTCAGGGGGGGTACTGAAGCTTTCTTT

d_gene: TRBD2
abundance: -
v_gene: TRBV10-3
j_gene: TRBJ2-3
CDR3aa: CASSGPGLAATDTQYF
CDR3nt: TGTGCCAGCAGCGGTCCGGGACTAGCGGCCACAGATACGCAGTATTTT

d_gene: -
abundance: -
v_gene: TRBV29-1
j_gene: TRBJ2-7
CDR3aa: CSVAATGEQYF
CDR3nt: TGCAGCGTAGCCGCGACAGGCGAACAGTACTTC

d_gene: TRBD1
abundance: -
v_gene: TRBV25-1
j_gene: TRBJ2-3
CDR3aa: CASRFRDRGTDTQYF
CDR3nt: TGTGCCAGCAGGTTCCGGGACAGGGGGACAGATACGCAGTATTTT

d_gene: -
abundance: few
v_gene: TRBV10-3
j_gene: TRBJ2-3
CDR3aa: CAISESEATDTQYF
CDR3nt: TGTGCCATCAGTGAGTCGGAGGCCACAGATACGCAGTATTTT

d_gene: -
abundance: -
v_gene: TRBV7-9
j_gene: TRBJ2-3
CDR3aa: CASSLGTHTDTQYF
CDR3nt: TGTGCCAGCAGCTTGGGGACCCACACAGATACGCAGTATTTT

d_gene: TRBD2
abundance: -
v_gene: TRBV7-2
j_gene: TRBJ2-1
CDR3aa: CASSLTSGSFDEQFF
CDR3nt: TGTGCCAGCAGCTTAACTAGCGGGAGTTTCGATGAGCAGTTCTTC

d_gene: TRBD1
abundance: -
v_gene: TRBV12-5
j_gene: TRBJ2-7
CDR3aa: CASGPYRGYYEQYF
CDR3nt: TGTGCTAGTGGCCCTTACAGGGGCTACTACGAGCAGTACTTC

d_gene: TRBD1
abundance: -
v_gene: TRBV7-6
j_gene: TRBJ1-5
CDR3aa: CASSLGTGGLGQPQHF
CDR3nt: TGTGCCAGCAGCTTAGGGACAGGGGGGCTGGGTCAGCCCCAGCATTTT

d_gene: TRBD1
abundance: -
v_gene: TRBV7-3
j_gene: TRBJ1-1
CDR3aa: CASSFGQGRGLNTEAFF
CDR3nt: TGTGCCAGCAGCTTCGGACAGGGAAGGGGATTGAACACTGAAGCTTTCTTT

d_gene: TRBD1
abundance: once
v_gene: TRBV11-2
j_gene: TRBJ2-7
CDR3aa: CASSLGTGESYEQYF
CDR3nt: TGTGCCAGCAGCTTGGGGACAGGGGAGTCCTACGAGCAGTACTTC

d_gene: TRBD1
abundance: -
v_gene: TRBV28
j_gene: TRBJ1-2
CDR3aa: CASSPRADRTYGYTF
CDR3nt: TGTGCCAGCAGTCCAAGGGCGGACAGGACCTATGGCTACACCTTC

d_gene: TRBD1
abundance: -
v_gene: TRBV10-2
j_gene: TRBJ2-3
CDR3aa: CASRRQGYTDTQYF
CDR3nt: TGTGCCAGCAGGAGACAGGGGTACACAGATACGCAGTATTTT

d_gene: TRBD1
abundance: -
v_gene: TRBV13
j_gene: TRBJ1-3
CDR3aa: CASSLARTGAGNTIYF
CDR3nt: TGTGCCAGCAGCTTAGCAAGGACAGGGGCCGGAAACACCATATATTTT

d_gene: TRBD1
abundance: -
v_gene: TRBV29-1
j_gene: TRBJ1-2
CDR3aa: CSSLTGGHGYTF
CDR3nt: TGCAGCAGTTTAACAGGGGGGCATGGCTACACCTTC

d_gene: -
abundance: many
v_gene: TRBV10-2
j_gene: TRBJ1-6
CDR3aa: CASSEGGSSPLHF
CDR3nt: TGCGCCAGCAGTGAGGGTGGAAGTTCACCCCTCCACTTT

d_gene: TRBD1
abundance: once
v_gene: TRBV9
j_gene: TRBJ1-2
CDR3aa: CASSVGGPGTGPNYGYTF
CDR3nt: TGTGCCAGCAGCGTAGGGGGTCCCGGGACAGGGCCGAACTATGGCTACACCTTC

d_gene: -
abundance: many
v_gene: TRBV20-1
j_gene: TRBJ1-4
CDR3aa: CSAQMATNEKLFF
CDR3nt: TGCAGTGCCCAAATGGCAACTAATGAAAAACTGTTTTTT

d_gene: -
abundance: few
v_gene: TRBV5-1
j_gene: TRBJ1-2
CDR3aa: CASSSNPGGLTYGYTF
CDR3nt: TGCGCCAGCAGCTCTAACCCCGGAGGTTTGACCTATGGCTACACCTTC

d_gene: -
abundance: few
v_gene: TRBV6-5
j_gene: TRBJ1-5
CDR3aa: CASRGPIRGIDQPQHF
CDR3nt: TGTGCCAGCAGAGGACCGATCAGGGGCATCGATCAGCCCCAGCATTTT

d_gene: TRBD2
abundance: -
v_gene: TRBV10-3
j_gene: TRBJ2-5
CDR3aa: CAISRTSGGETQYF
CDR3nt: TGTGCCATCAGCAGGACTAGCGGTGGGGAGACCCAGTACTTC

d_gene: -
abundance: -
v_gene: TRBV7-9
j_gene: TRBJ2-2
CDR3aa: CASSSPGRDLTNTGELFF
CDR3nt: TGTGCCAGCAGCTCCCCCGGGCGGGACCTCACGAACACCGGGGAGCTGTTTTTT

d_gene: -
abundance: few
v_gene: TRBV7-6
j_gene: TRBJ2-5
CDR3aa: CASSFSLQETQYF
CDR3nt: TGTGCCAGCAGCTTCTCCCTTCAAGAGACCCAGTACTTC

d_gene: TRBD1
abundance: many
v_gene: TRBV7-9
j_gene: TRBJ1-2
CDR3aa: CASSLNRGGYGYTF
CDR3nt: TGTGCCAGCAGCTTAAACAGGGGGGGCTATGGCTACACCTTC

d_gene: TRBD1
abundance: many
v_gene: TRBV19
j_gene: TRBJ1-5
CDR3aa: CARRRDRGRGNQPQHF
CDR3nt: TGTGCCAGGCGGCGGGACAGGGGGCGAGGGAATCAGCCCCAGCATTTT